The clone carrying this T cell receptor (beta chain) rates as medium-sized. Its specificity is not known. This CDR3 is 13 amino acids long. Trimming took off 0 bases at V and 3 bases at J, with 6 bases between the two ends. Per germline, CDR1 KGHSH and CDR2 LQKENI. This record comes from a study of liver allograft versus peripheral blood T cells. Turning to the study itself: Transplanted-liver and recipient peripheral blood T cell receptor repertoires were compared. Study results and limitations: Liver allograft repertoires of T cell receptors reportedly diverged from peripheral blood repertoires.

Via MiXCR, TCRdb re-called the reads, giving one row per CDR3 protein. This table has thousands of distinct CDR3 sequences, over 15% appearing once. The chain links TRBV18 to TRBJ2-7; D might be TRBD1 or TRBD2, each matching 5 bases. The sequence came from a human patient who had a liver transplant. Some T cells may be transferred from the graft donor. CDR3 residues: CASSPPGDYEQYF. The CDR3 nucleotides are TGTGCCAGCTCACCACCGGGGGACTACGAGCAGTACTTC.